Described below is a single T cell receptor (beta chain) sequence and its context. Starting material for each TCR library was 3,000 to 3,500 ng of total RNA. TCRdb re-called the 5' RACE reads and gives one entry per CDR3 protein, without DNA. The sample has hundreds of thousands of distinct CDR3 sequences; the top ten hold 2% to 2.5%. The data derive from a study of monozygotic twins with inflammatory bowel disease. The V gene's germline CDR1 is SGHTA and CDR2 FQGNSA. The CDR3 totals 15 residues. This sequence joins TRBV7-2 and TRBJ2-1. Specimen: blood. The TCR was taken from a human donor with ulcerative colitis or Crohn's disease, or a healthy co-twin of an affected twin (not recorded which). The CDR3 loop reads CASSLSRTTYNEQFF.